The rows below give T cell receptor beta chains drawn from one sample of a study of T cells after yellow fever vaccination. TCRdb used MiXCR to reprocess the 5' RACE reads, holding one entry per CDR3 protein. The sample has about 340,000 distinct CDR3 sequences, under 15% seen once; the top ten hold 3.2%. The sample here was CD4+ T cells sorted from PBMCs, taken 15 days after the yellow fever booster vaccination. Receptors were obtained from a man aged 18 to 30 who received the YFV17D yellow fever vaccine. CDR3s include the opening cysteine and the closing phenylalanine or tryptophan. The order of the fields is V gene, clone size, D gene, CDR3 length, J gene, CDR3 protein, CDR3 DNA. The D gene is left open where the match is weak. Clone size is given for some rows only: seen once, a few or many times, or a class if the clone is expanded.

TRBV11-2,NA,TRBD2,15,TRBJ2-3,CASSSGTSGGLTQYF,TGTGCCAGCAGCTCCGGGACTAGCGGGGGGTTGACGCAGTATTTT
TRBV3-1,few,NA,13,TRBJ2-3,CASSQRGWDTQYF,TGTGCCAGCAGCCAAAGGGGGTGGGATACGCAGTATTTT
TRBV9,few,TRBD2,17,TRBJ2-5,CASSAAGTRRRWETQYF,TGTGCCAGCAGCGCAGCCGGGACTAGGAGGAGATGGGAGACCCAGTACTTC
TRBV27,many,TRBD1,16,TRBJ2-7,CASSFFPGQGEFEQYF,TGTGCCAGCAGTTTTTTCCCGGGACAGGGGGAGTTCGAGCAGTACTTC
TRBV28,few,NA,13,TRBJ2-1,CASSADSNNEQFF,TGTGCCAGCAGTGCGGACAGCAACAATGAGCAGTTCTTC
TRBV15,few,NA,17,TRBJ1-6,CATSRDDGRPLHSPLHF,TGTGCCACCAGCAGAGATGATGGTCGTCCTCTTCATTCACCCCTCCACTTT
TRBV2,few,NA,12,TRBJ2-5,CASNRVGETQYF,TGTGCCAGCAACAGGGTTGGAGAGACCCAGTACTTC
TRBV5-1,many,TRBD1,16,TRBJ2-2,CASSFRDSPRTGELFF,TGCGCCAGCAGCTTTAGGGACAGCCCTAGGACCGGGGAGCTGTTTTTT
TRBV7-2,NA,NA,13,TRBJ1-1,CASSPQYNTEAFF,TGTGCCAGCAGCCCACAGTATAACACTGAAGCTTTCTTT
TRBV6-5,NA,NA,13,TRBJ1-6,CASSYTENSPLHF,TGTGCCAGCAGTTACACGGAAAATTCACCCCTCCACTTT
TRBV7-3,few,NA,14,TRBJ2-2,CASSLRAPTGELFF,TGTGCCAGCAGCTTAAGGGCTCCCACCGGGGAGCTGTTTTTT
TRBV5-1,few,NA,15,TRBJ2-3,CASSLGGPPPDTQYF,TGCGCCAGCAGCTTAGGGGGGCCACCGCCAGATACGCAGTATTTT
TRBV3-1,NA,NA,15,TRBJ1-2,CASSQEVVGSYGYTF,TGTGCCAGCAGCCAAGAGGTTGTGGGGAGTTATGGCTACACCTTC
TRBV6-2/TRBV6-3,few,NA,15,TRBJ2-5,CASSYGLGYQETQYF,TGTGCCAGCAGTTACGGGTTAGGGTACCAAGAGACCCAGTACTTC
TRBV7-2,few,NA,15,TRBJ2-3,CASSPGTPTADTQYF,TGTGCCAGCAGCCCCGGGACACCCACGGCGGATACGCAGTATTTT
TRBV6-1,NA,NA,13,TRBJ1-2,CASSTGPRDGYTF,TGTGCCAGCAGCACAGGGCCTAGGGATGGCTACACCTTC
TRBV13,NA,NA,15,TRBJ1-2,CASSLHPRTPYGYTF,TGTGCCAGCAGCCTCCATCCCAGGACACCTTATGGCTACACCTTC
TRBV5-1,many,NA,14,TRBJ1-5,CASSLYGDNQPQHF,TGCGCCAGCAGCTTGTACGGTGACAATCAGCCCCAGCATTTT
TRBV20-1,few,TRBD2,16,TRBJ2-3,CSAPGASGGASDTQYF,TGCAGTGCTCCGGGGGCTAGCGGGGGGGCCTCAGATACGCAGTATTTT
TRBV9,few,TRBD2,16,TRBJ2-3,CASSGRLAGSTDTQYF,TGTGCCAGCAGCGGTCGACTAGCGGGGAGCACAGATACGCAGTATTTT
TRBV9,few,NA,15,TRBJ2-6,CASSVRASGANVLTF,TGTGCCAGCAGCGTAAGAGCGTCTGGGGCCAACGTCCTGACTTTC
TRBV3-1,few,NA,14,TRBJ2-1,CASSQDPGTHEQFF,TGTGCCAGCAGCCAAGATCCCGGGACCCATGAGCAGTTCTTC
TRBV23-1,NA,NA,18,TRBJ2-5,CASSQSKGGRGDQETQYF,TGCGCCAGCAGTCAATCGAAAGGGGGCAGGGGGGACCAAGAGACCCAGTACTTC
TRBV20-1,once,NA,15,TRBJ2-1,CSAMGGFPLDREQFF,TGCAGTGCTATGGGAGGCTTCCCGTTGGATAGGGAGCAGTTCTTC
TRBV5-5,many,NA,14,TRBJ1-1,CASSPRTGRTEAFF,TGTGCCAGCAGCCCGAGAACGGGTCGAACTGAAGCTTTCTTT
TRBV30,NA,TRBD2,14,TRBJ2-1,CAWCGGGALYEQFF,TGTGCCTGGTGTGGCGGGGGGGCCTTGTATGAGCAGTTCTTC
TRBV12-5,few,TRBD2,15,TRBJ2-5,CASGSESSGWGTQYF,TGTGCTAGTGGTTCGGAATCTAGCGGGTGGGGGACCCAGTACTTC
TRBV24-1,few,TRBD1,14,TRBJ2-1,CATSDSRTGNEQFF,TGTGCCACCAGTGATTCCCGGACAGGTAATGAGCAGTTCTTC
TRBV29-1,few,NA,13,TRBJ2-5,CSVDGTNQETQYF,TGCAGCGTCGACGGGACGAATCAAGAGACCCAGTACTTC
TRBV5-1,NA,NA,15,TRBJ2-7,CASSLMGGLGYEQYF,TGCGCCAGCAGCTTGATGGGGGGACTGGGCTACGAGCAGTACTTC
TRBV5-1,few,TRBD1,15,TRBJ2-5,CASSLGDRNQETQYF,TGCGCCAGCAGCCTCGGGGACAGAAACCAAGAGACCCAGTACTTC
TRBV4-3,few,TRBD1,14,TRBJ2-5,CASSPWDRQETQYF,TGCGCCAGCAGCCCTTGGGACAGACAAGAGACCCAGTACTTC
TRBV7-2,NA,TRBD1,20,TRBJ1-2,CASSPLGQGAEILGAGGYTF,TGTGCCAGCAGCCCACTCGGACAGGGGGCAGAAATTCTTGGGGCCGGGGGCTACACCTTC
TRBV4-3,many,NA,16,TRBJ1-2,CASSQASGQTNYGYTF,TGCGCCAGCAGCCAAGCCTCTGGACAGACTAACTATGGCTACACCTTC
TRBV3-1,few,NA,15,TRBJ1-2,CASSQGPGVDYGYTF,TGTGCCAGCAGCCAAGGTCCAGGGGTGGATTATGGCTACACCTTC
TRBV20-1,NA,NA,13,TRBJ2-5,CSATPGPQETQYF,TGCAGTGCTACACCGGGACCACAAGAGACCCAGTACTTC
TRBV29-1,many,NA,10,TRBJ1-1,CSVGEGKAFF,TGCAGCGTTGGAGAAGGGAAAGCTTTCTTT